Each of the 5 T cell receptor beta chains below was sequenced from the same sample in a study of cytomegalovirus exposure and HLA in healthy donors. Researchers ran the PCR with 60 Vbeta and 13 Jbeta primers. The method was immunoSEQ multiplex PCR; TCRdb's version includes in-frame clones alone and lacks a portion of them. In the table there are about 100,000 clones, 78% of which are singletons. The sequenced material came from PBMCs. The origin of the receptors is a woman in her thirties or forties in good health and CMV-seronegative.

The chain uses TRBV6-6 and TRBJ2-1, with a weak D call TRBD2 (5 bases). CDR1 and CDR2 from the germline V gene are MNHNY and SVGAGI (reference sequence). The CDR3 spans 12 residues. V shed 2 bases and J shed 8 bases, with 7 bases lying between them. The CDR3 spells CASSYPEDEQFF. CDR3 nucleotide sequence: TGTGCCAGCAGTTACCCGGAGGATGAGCAGTTCTTC.

This clone came up a few times. The gene calls are TRBV5-1 and TRBJ2-7; 10 positions match TRBD2. The length of the CDR3 is 15 residues. Looked up from germline, CDR1 is SGHRS and CDR2 is YFSETQ. Losses at the gene ends were 0 bases for V and 6 bases for J; bases not matched to a gene: 6. CDR3 nucleotide sequence: TGCGCCAGCAGCTTGGCGGATAGACTAGCGGGCGAGCAGTACTTC. Its protein is CASSLADRLAGEQYF.

The chain uses TRBV7-3 and TRBJ2-6, with D maybe TRBD1 (6 bases). Germline lookup yields CDR1 SGHTA and CDR2 FQGTGA. Trimming removed 4 bases at V and 4 bases at J, with 20 bases between. The CDR3 has 18 amino acids. Written as DNA, the CDR3 is TGTGCCAGCAGCTCCACCGGCCTACAGGGCTCAGGGGCCAACGTCCTGACTTTC. It translates to CASSSTGLQGSGANVLTF.

The rearrangement joins TRBV9 to TRBJ1-2; TRBD1 agrees at 7 bases. The CDR3 runs to 12 residues. The junction had 5 bases not matched to a gene; V was cut back by 0 bases and J by 12 bases. From germline, CDR1 is SGDLS and CDR2 YYNGEE. CDR3 amino acids: CASSVDDRAHTF. CDR3 nucleotide sequence: TGTGCCAGCAGCGTAGACGACAGGGCCCACACCTTC.

The chain has TRBV21-1 and TRBJ2-7; TRBD1, the D gene given by the table, was not confirmed from the DNA. TRBV21-1 is assigned pseudogene status. The CDR3 extends over 13 amino acids. CDR3 in amino acids: CASTRDQLWEQYF. CDR3 bases: TGTGCCAGCACCAGGGATCAGCTATGGGAGCAGTACTTC.